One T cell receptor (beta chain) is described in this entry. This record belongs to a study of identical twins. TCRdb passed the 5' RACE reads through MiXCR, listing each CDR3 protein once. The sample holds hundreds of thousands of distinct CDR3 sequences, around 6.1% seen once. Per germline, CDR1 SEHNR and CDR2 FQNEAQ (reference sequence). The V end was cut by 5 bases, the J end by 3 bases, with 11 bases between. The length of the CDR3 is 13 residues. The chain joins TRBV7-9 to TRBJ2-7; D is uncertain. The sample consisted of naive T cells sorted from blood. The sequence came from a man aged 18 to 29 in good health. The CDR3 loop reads CASSPISHYEQYF. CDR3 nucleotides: TGTGCCAGCAGCCCCATTTCCCACTACGAGCAGTACTTC.